This entry features one T cell receptor (beta chain) sequence. Sequenced by immunoSEQ multiplex PCR; TCRdb stores in-frame clones only, minus some. This table has 130,000 to 150,000 clones, roughly three quarters appearing once. The germline CDR1 and CDR2 sequences are SEHNR and FQNEAQ (reference sequence). V was clipped by 6 bases and J by 8 bases; unmatched bases: 5. The CDR3 contains 12 residues. This specimen comes from a study of cytotoxic CD8 clonotypes in ibrutinib-treated CLL. For the study at large: Of the patients, around 12 were relapsed/refractory, some 15 treatment-naive and about 17 IGHV unmutated.

PBMCs that had been cryopreserved were the source of approximately 2 micrograms of genomic DNA for TCR beta libraries. This chain joins TRBV7-9 and TRBJ1-2; 8 bases are shared with TRBD1. The receptor comes from a human donor with chronic lymphocytic leukemia. Material: PBMCs, obtained after 12 months of ibrutinib treatment. CDR3 region: CASSIQGDGYTF. The CDR3 nucleotides are TGTGCCAGCAGTATACAGGGGGACGGCTACACCTTC.